The source of this T cell receptor beta chain is a study of OX40 agonist ivuxolimab in advanced cancers. About the research overall: Patients were dosed intravenously with ivuxolimab at 0.01 to 10 mg/kg every 2 weeks. Study-wide findings and caveats: The study observed clonal expansion of CD4+ and CD8+ blood T cells by week 6 at 0.1 to 3.0 mg/kg.

Sequenced by immunoSEQ multiplex PCR; TCRdb stores in-frame clones only, minus some. Among some 70,000 clones listed, about nine tenths were seen once. Germline CDR1 reads SGHNT; CDR2 reads YENEEA. The CDR3 extends over 12 amino acids. Trimming stripped 3 bases from V and 2 bases from J, with 5 bases between. To note about this clone: Its antigen is currently unknown.

The chain combines TRBV11-3 with TRBJ2-7; no definite D call. The sequencing used CD4+ or CD8+ T cells sorted from blood, collected in a trial of the OX40 agonist ivuxolimab. This TCR came from an adult with an advanced solid tumor such as melanoma, head and neck, liver or kidney cancer. The CDR3 DNA reads as TGTGCCAGCAGCTTCCGGACCTACGAGCAGTACTTC. Translation gives CASSFRTYEQYF. Together with reference TRBV11-3 and TRBJ2-7, the CDR3 gives the full variable domain: EAGVVQSPRYKIIEKKQPVAFWCNPISGHNTLYWYLQNLGQGPELLIRYENEEAVDDSQLPKDRFSAERLKGVDSTLKIQPAELGDSAVYLCASSFRTYEQYFGPGTRLTVT.